Each of the 2 T cell receptor beta chains below was sequenced from the same sample in a study of cytomegalovirus exposure and HLA in healthy donors. Primers included in the PCR were 60 Vbeta and 13 Jbeta primers. Assay: immunoSEQ multiplex PCR; the TCRdb copy retains only in-frame clones and omits some. The sample holds around 160,000 clones, around 77% seen once. Source material: PBMCs. Receptors originate from a middle-aged woman in good health and CMV-seropositive.

The gene calls are TRBV2 and TRBJ2-1; D is ambiguous. V was clipped by 2 bases and J by 6 bases, with 2 bases between them. This CDR3 is built from 11 residues. Looked up from germline, CDR1 is SNHLY and CDR2 is FYNNEI. The CDR3 DNA reads as TGTGCCAGCAGTGAACGCAATGAGCAGTTCTTC. It codes for CASSERNEQFF.

This chain links TRBV5-6 with TRBJ2-7; D might be TRBD1 (5 bases). Germline CDR1 SGHDT, CDR2 YYEEEE. This CDR3 is built from 16 residues. Trimming pared 0 bases from V and 3 bases from J, leaving 16 bases between. The chain's CDR3 is CASSLVDAGISYEQYF. The CDR3 coding sequence is TGTGCCAGCAGCTTGGTTGACGCAGGGATCAGCTACGAGCAGTACTTC.